This T cell receptor (beta chain) was sequenced in a study of shared clonotypes between healthy human individuals. This clone was detected ten times or more. Every subset had its genomic DNA shared out evenly among several immunoSEQ plates. Some clones are missing from TCRdb's copy, which holds only in-frame ones; the method was immunoSEQ multiplex PCR. The sample shows more than 150,000 clones, approximately 61% of them seen only once. The sequencing input was memory CD4+ T cells sorted from blood. Documented subset: CD45RA-negative fraction. The TCR sequence derives from a young man in good health.

This chain's CDR3 is CASSLVTSLYNEQFF. CDR3 nucleotide sequence: TGTGCCAGCAGCTTGGTGACGAGCCTTTACAATGAGCAGTTCTTC. The chain combines TRBV5-4 with TRBJ2-1; D is unresolved. Trimming cost V 0 bases and J 4 bases, with 11 bases left between them. The germline V gene has CDR1 SGHNT and CDR2 YYREEE (reference sequence). The CDR3 spans 15 residues.